This TCR beta chain was sequenced for a study of regulatory T cells in long-lasting Graves disease. The TCR beta library used iRepertoire HTBI primers with Arm-PCR amplification of CDR3. TCRdb fed the multiplex PCR reads into MiXCR, producing one record per CDR3 protein. The sample holds some 500,000 distinct CDR3 sequences, approximately 13% seen once. Germline CDR1 reads KGHSH; CDR2 reads LQKENI. The CDR3 extends over 14 amino acids. The time point: newly diagnosed GD, antithyroid drugs for less than 3 months. PBMC-extracted RNA yielded the TCR library. These data are also associated with another study on T cells in Graves' hyperthyroidism and ophthalmopathy.

This TCR was recovered from a man younger than 40 with Graves disease. V and J are TRBV18 and TRBJ2-1; a possible D gene is TRBD1 (7 bases). Near its end, the DNA agrees better with TRBJ2-5, so the J call may be wrong. The sequencing used peripheral blood mononuclear cells (PBMCs), collected at new diagnosis, from a patient treated with antithyroid drugs. The CDR3 DNA sequence: TGTGCCAGCTCACCGCCGGGGGACAGAGAGACCCAGTACTTC. Protein sequence: CASSPPGDRETQYF.